This entry lists 25 T cell receptor beta chains sequenced from one sample in a study of OX40 agonist ivuxolimab in advanced cancers. The protocol was immunoSEQ multiplex PCR, while the TCRdb copy is restricted to in-frame clones and leaves out a portion. This table holds 50,000 to 75,000 clones, about 90% found once. The sample was CD4+ or CD8+ T cells sorted from blood, taken in a trial of the OX40 agonist ivuxolimab. The origin of the receptors is an adult with an advanced solid tumor such as melanoma, head and neck, liver or kidney cancer.

For this clone: Other nucleotide sequences from this sample produce the same CDR3. This rearrangement joins TRBV5-1 to TRBJ1-2; D is possibly TRBD1 (5 bases). The CDR3 is 14 amino acids. Germline CDR1 reads SGHRS; CDR2 reads YFSETQ. V lost 0 bases to trimming and J lost 3 bases, with 9 bases between them. CDR3 sequence: CASSLGQGDYGYTF. In DNA form, the CDR3 reads TGCGCCAGCAGCTTGGGTCAGGGTGACTATGGCTACACCTTC. The complete variable domain, with remaining parts taken from reference TRBV5-1 and TRBJ1-2, reads KAGVTQTPRYLIKTRGQQVTLSCSPISGHRSVSWYQQTPGQGLQFLFEYFSETQRNKGNFPGRFSGRQFSNSRSEMNVSTLELGDSALYLCASSLGQGDYGYTFGSGTRLTVV.

The chain joins TRBV5-4 to TRBJ2-5, with a weak D call TRBD2 (5 bases). V lost 0 bases to trimming and J lost 1 base, with 7 bases between them. The CDR3 is 14 amino acids. CDR1 and CDR2 (germline): SGHNT, YYREEE (reference sequence). The CDR3 spells CASSLVGLQETQYF. For the CDR3, the DNA is TGTGCCAGCAGCTTGGTCGGACTCCAAGAGACCCAGTACTTC.

The J gene is TRBJ1-3, the V gene TRBV18; 10 bases align to TRBD1. The V gene's germline CDR1 is KGHSH and CDR2 LQKENI. Losses at the gene ends were 6 bases for V and 3 bases for J; bases not matched to a gene: 5. CDR3 length: 15 residues. The CDR3 protein is CASSPGQGNGNTIYF. The CDR3 DNA sequence: TGTGCCAGCTCGCCGGGACAGGGGAATGGAAACACCATATATTTT.

The rearrangement links TRBV7-8 to TRBJ1-1; 9 nucleotides match TRBD1. The CDR3 contains 15 residues. The germline V gene encodes CDR1 SGHVS and CDR2 FQNEAQ. V was clipped by 4 bases and J by 1 base; unmatched bases: 4. DNA of the CDR3: TGTGCCAGCAGCTCCGGGACAGGGAGGAACACTGAAGCTTTCTTT. Protein: CASSSGTGRNTEAFF.

The chain combines TRBV10-3 with TRBJ1-4; 8 positions agree with TRBD1. The CDR3 sequence is 17 residues long. Germline assignment: CDR1 ENHRY and CDR2 SYGVKD. The junction had 5 bases not matched to a gene; V was cut back by 2 bases and J by 0 bases. The CDR3 DNA reads TGTGCCATCAGTGAGACAGGGGGAGGACCAACTAATGAAAAACTGTTTTTT. It specifies CAISETGGGPTNEKLFF.

This chain joins TRBV6-1 and TRBJ1-1; perhaps TRBD1 as D (5 bases). Germline V lookup: CDR1 MNHNS, CDR2 SASEGT. V lost 4 bases and J 10 bases, leaving 13 bases between the germline ends. This CDR3 region has 12 residues. CDR3 region: CASSGAGRRAFF. The CDR3 region has the DNA TGTGCCAGCAGTGGAGCGGGACGTCGAGCTTTCTTT.

The chain uses TRBV7-9 and TRBJ2-5; the D is unclear. CDR3 size: 13 residues. V was shortened by 0 bases and J by 5 bases, with 7 bases between the two germline ends. CDR1 and CDR2 (germline): SEHNR, FQNEAQ (reference sequence). CDR3 amino acids: CASSLAGGETQYF. In nucleotides, the CDR3 is TGTGCCAGCAGCTTAGCAGGTGGGGAGACCCAGTACTTC.

This clone was picked up one time. The chain carries TRBV30 and TRBJ2-7, with D possibly TRBD2 on 6 matching bases. Germline V gives CDR1 GTSNPN, CDR2 SVGIG (reference sequence). The V gene lost 5 bases and the J gene lost 6 bases, with 11 bases spanning the gap. This CDR3 has 11 amino acids. In nucleotides, the CDR3 is TGTGCCTGGCGACTAGTAGGCGAGCAGTACTTC. Translated, it gives CAWRLVGEQYF.

CDR3 in DNA: TGTGCCAGCCGTCTGGCTAGCGGGAGTTACGAGCAGTACTTC. It is translated as CASRLASGSYEQYF. The rearrangement joins TRBV27 to TRBJ2-7, with 10 bases matching TRBD2. The V gene end was trimmed by 8 bases and the J gene end by 4 bases; junction bases not matched to a gene: 8. CDR3 length equals 14 residues. The germline gives CDR1 MNHEY, CDR2 SMNVEV (reference sequence).

The V call is TRBV11-2, the J call TRBJ2-2; D is unresolved. Trimming removed 1 base at V and 1 base at J, with 7 bases between. The CDR3 extends over 15 amino acids. Per germline, CDR1 SGHAT and CDR2 FQNNGV. CDR3 coding DNA: TGTGCCAGCAGCTTAGTCGCCCTGAACACCGGGGAGCTGTTTTTT. Translated, it gives CASSLVALNTGELFF.

The genes are TRBV28 and TRBJ2-1; D possibly corresponds to TRBD2 (5 bases). Trimming left V 2 bases short and J 8 bases short, with 7 bases between. The CDR3 runs 12 residues. The germline CDR1 and CDR2 sequences are MDHEN and SYDVKM. The chain's CDR3 is CASSLGLYEQFF. DNA of the CDR3: TGTGCCAGCAGTTTAGGACTGTATGAGCAGTTCTTC.

The rearrangement links TRBV27 to TRBJ2-1; 8 bases fit TRBD2. Losses at the gene ends were 5 bases for V and 4 bases for J; bases not matched to a gene: 4. The germline gives CDR1 MNHEY, CDR2 SMNVEV (reference sequence). CDR3 length equals 14 residues. This CDR3 is CASSRSGEYNEQFF. In DNA form, the CDR3 reads TGTGCCAGCAGTCGTAGCGGGGAATACAATGAGCAGTTCTTC.

This clone was observed once. The rearrangement joins TRBV7-9 to TRBJ2-5; no clear D gene. This CDR3 is 14 amino acids long. V gave up 1 base and J gave up 5 bases, with 11 bases separating them. Germline CDR1 reads SEHNR; CDR2 reads FQNEAQ (reference sequence). The CDR3 protein is CASSLGGFGETQYF. The CDR3 nucleotides read TGTGCCAGCAGCTTAGGCGGTTTCGGGGAGACCCAGTACTTC.

V gene TRBV28 combines with J gene TRBJ1-6; D not resolved. Germline values: CDR1 MDHEN, CDR2 SYDVKM. Trimming pared 1 base from V and 11 bases from J, leaving 6 bases between. The CDR3 length is 12 residues. The DNA of the CDR3 is TGTGCCAGCAGTTTATCGGAGACACCCCTCCACTTT. Translating gives CASSLSETPLHF.

This chain joins TRBV30 and TRBJ1-6; D not resolved. V was cut by 2 bases and J by 6 bases, with 11 bases left in between. In germline, CDR1 is GTSNPN, CDR2 SVGIG (reference sequence). CDR3 size: 14 residues. The DNA of the CDR3 is TGTGCCTGGAGTCCTCGGTCCGGTAATTCACCCCTCCACTTT. Translating it yields CAWSPRSGNSPLHF.

The chain joins TRBV5-8 to TRBJ2-3; TRBD2 matches at 15 bases. Germline V gene data show CDR1 as SGHTS and CDR2 as YDEGEE. V was clipped by 2 bases and J by 0 bases; unmatched bases: 4. The CDR3 runs 18 residues. The CDR3 here is CASSFGTSGRSSTDTQYF. In DNA form, the CDR3 reads TGTGCCAGCAGCTTCGGGACTAGCGGGAGGTCTAGCACAGATACGCAGTATTTT.

The chain employs TRBV6-6 and TRBJ1-2; D uncertain. This CDR3 region has 14 residues. Trimming stripped 2 bases from V and 4 bases from J, with 11 bases between. The germline V gene has CDR1 MNHNY and CDR2 SVGAGI (reference sequence). In DNA form, the CDR3 reads TGTGCCAGCAGTTACCGGGTGGATACCTATGGCTACACCTTC. Its translation: CASSYRVDTYGYTF.

V usage is TRBV18 and J usage is TRBJ2-7; tentative D call: TRBD2 (6 bases). Trimming took 1 base from V and 5 from J, leaving 12 bases between them. The CDR3 contains 14 residues. Per the germline V gene, CDR1 is KGHSH and CDR2 is LQKENI. CDR3 residues: CASSPRREDHEQYF. As DNA, the CDR3 is TGTGCCAGCTCACCACGGAGGGAGGACCACGAGCAGTACTTC.

The chain joins TRBV6-1 to TRBJ1-1, with a weak D call TRBD1 (5 bases). Germline lookup yields CDR1 MNHNS and CDR2 SASEGT. The length of the CDR3 is 12 residues. V was clipped by 0 bases and J by 10 bases, with 9 bases between them. Here the CDR3 reads CASSEAGRRAFF. The CDR3 coding sequence is TGTGCCAGCAGTGAAGCGGGACGTCGAGCTTTCTTT.

This chain joins TRBV5-4 and TRBJ2-2; 15 nucleotides agree with TRBD2. In germline, CDR1 is SGHNT, CDR2 YYREEE (reference sequence). The length of the CDR3 is 16 residues. The V gene end was trimmed by 3 bases and the J gene end by 4 bases; junction bases not matched to a gene: 1. The CDR3 here is CASSWGLAGGTGELFF. DNA for the CDR3: TGTGCCAGCAGCTGGGGACTAGCGGGAGGCACCGGGGAGCTGTTTTTT.

The chain recombines TRBV14 with TRBJ1-2; D not certain. CDR1 is SGHDN, CDR2 FVKESK, per germline. The CDR3 is made up of 14 amino acids. The V gene lost 3 bases and the J gene lost 3 bases, with 11 bases spanning the gap. The CDR3 loop is CASSHNGNYYGYTF. CDR3 sequence (DNA): TGTGCCAGCAGCCATAACGGAAATTACTATGGCTACACCTTC.

This chain uses TRBV27 with TRBJ1-5, with D tentatively TRBD1 (6 bases). Per germline, CDR1 MNHEY and CDR2 SMNVEV (reference sequence). The CDR3 runs 15 residues. Trimming stripped 6 bases from V and 3 bases from J, with 15 bases between. CDR3 sequence (DNA): TGTGCCAGCAGGGGGGCAGGGTTGGACAATCAGCCCCAGCATTTT. Amino acid sequence: CASRGAGLDNQPQHF.

V gene TRBV7-3 combines with J gene TRBJ2-3; no reliable D call. The CDR3 consists of 12 residues. Trimming left V 5 bases short and J 4 bases short, with 7 bases between. The germline gives CDR1 SGHTA, CDR2 FQGTGA. CDR3 in amino acids: CASSASADTQYF. The CDR3 DNA is TGTGCCAGCAGCGCGTCCGCAGATACGCAGTATTTT.

The rearrangement joins TRBV9 to TRBJ1-2, with D hard to call. In germline, CDR1 is SGDLS, CDR2 YYNGEE. The V gene lost 2 bases and the J gene lost 8 bases, with 10 bases spanning the gap. The CDR3 has 12 amino acids. The CDR3 nucleotides are TGTGCCAGCAGCGTTGGTGATTTCGGCTACACCTTC. Protein: CASSVGDFGYTF.

J is TRBJ1-2 and V is TRBV28; D uncertain. The germline CDR1 and CDR2 sequences are MDHEN and SYDVKM. The CDR3 totals 13 residues. Between the trimmed V and J ends, which lost 3 bases and 4 bases, there was a span of 9 bases. The CDR3 here is CASSLGRSYGYTF. The CDR3 DNA reads as TGTGCCAGCAGTTTGGGTCGGTCCTATGGCTACACCTTC.